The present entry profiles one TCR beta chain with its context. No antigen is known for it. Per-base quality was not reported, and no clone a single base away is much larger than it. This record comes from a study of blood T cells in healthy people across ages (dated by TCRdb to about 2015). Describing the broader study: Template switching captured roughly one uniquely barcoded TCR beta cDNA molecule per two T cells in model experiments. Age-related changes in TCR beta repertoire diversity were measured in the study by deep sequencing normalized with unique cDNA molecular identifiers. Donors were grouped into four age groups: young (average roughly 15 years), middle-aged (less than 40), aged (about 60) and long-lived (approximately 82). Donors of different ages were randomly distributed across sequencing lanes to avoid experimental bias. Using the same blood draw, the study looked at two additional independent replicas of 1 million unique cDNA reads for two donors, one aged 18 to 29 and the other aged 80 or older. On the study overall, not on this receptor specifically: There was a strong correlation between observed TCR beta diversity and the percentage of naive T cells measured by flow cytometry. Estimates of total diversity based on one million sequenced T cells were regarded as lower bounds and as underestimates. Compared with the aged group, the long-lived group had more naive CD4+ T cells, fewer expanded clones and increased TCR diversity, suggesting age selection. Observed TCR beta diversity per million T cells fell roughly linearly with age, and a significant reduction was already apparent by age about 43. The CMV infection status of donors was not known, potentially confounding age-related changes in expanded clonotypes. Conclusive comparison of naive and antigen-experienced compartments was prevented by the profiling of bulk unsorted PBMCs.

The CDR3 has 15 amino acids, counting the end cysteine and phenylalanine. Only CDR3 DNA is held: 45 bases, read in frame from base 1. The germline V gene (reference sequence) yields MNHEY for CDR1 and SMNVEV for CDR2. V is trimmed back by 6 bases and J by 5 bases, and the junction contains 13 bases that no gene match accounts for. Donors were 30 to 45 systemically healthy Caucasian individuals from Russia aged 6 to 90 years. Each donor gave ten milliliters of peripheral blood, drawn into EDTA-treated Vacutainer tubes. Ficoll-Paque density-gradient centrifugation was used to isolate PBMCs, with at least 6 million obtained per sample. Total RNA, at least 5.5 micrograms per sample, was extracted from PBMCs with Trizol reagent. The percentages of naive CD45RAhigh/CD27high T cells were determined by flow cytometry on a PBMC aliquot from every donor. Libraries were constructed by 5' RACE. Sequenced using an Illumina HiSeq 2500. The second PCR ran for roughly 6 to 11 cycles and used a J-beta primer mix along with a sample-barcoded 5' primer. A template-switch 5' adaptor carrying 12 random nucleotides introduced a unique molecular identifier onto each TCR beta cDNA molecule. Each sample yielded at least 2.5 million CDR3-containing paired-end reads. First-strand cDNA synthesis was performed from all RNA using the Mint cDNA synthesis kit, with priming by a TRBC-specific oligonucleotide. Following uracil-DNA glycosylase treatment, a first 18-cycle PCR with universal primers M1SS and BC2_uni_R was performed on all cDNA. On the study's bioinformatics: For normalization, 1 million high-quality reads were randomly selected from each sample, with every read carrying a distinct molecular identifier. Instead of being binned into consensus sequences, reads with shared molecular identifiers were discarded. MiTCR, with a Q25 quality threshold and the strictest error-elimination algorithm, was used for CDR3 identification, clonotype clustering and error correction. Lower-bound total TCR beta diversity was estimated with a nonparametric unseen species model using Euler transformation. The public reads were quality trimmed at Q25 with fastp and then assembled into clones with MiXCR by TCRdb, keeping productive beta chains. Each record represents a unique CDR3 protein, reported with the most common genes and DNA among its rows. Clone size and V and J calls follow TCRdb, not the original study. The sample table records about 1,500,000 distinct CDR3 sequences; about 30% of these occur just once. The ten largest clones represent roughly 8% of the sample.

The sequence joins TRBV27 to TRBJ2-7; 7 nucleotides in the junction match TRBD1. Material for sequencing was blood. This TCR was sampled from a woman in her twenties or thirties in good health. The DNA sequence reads TGTGCCAGCAGGGAATACTACGACAGGGTCCACGAGCAGTACTTC. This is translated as CASREYYDRVHEQYF.